The 12 T cell receptor beta chains below come from one sample, sequenced in a study of cytomegalovirus exposure and HLA in healthy donors. PCR primers comprised 60 Vbeta and 13 Jbeta primers. Sequenced by immunoSEQ multiplex PCR; TCRdb stores in-frame clones only, minus some. The sample carries about 170,000 clones, around 73% recorded once. Sequenced: PBMCs. The receptors were sampled from a woman between 18 and 30 years old in good health and CMV-seropositive.

Notes on this clone: The conserved final phenylalanine or tryptophan is absent from the CDR3, which likely points to a read error. No DNA is shown, since the ends of the CDR3 on it are uncertain; the CDR3 is the one TCRdb lists. The chain uses TRBV4-3 and TRBJ1-2; the D call of TRBD1 is as the table states it, not checked on the DNA. Germline-derived CDR1 and CDR2 are LGHNA and YSLEER. The CDR3 has 14 residues if both end residues are counted. The CDR3 here is CASSPDLGTGSYWV.

This chain links TRBV7-6 with TRBJ2-3; D is possibly TRBD1 (5 bases). Germline-derived CDR1 and CDR2 are SGHVS and FNYEAQ. Trimming removed 3 bases from V and 5 bases from J, with 9 bases in between. The CDR3 covers 13 residues. The CDR3 spells CASSFTGEDTQYF. Here the CDR3 DNA reads TGTGCCAGCAGCTTTACAGGTGAAGATACGCAGTATTTT.

The chain is built from TRBV7-2 and TRBJ2-5; D perhaps matches TRBD1 (5 bases). The germline gives CDR1 SGHTA, CDR2 FQGNSA. The CDR3 contains 17 residues. Trimming took 1 base from V and 2 from J, leaving 17 bases between them. This CDR3 reads CASSLVQATLPQETQYF. CDR3 nucleotides: TGTGCCAGCAGCTTAGTACAGGCCACACTCCCACAAGAGACCCAGTACTTC.

The chain has TRBV7-9 and TRBJ2-1, with 14 positions matching TRBD2. The CDR3 length is 19 residues. V shed 5 bases, J shed 0 bases, and the junction held 9 bases outside the gene matches. Per the germline V gene, CDR1 is SEHNR and CDR2 is FQNEAQ (reference sequence). The CDR3 protein is CASSRSGTSGSSSYNEQFF. The CDR3 bases are TGTGCCAGCAGCCGTTCCGGGACTAGCGGGAGTAGCTCCTACAATGAGCAGTTCTTC.

Only a few counts were recorded for this clone. J is TRBJ1-4 and V is TRBV5-6, with D perhaps matching TRBD1 (6 bases). From germline, CDR1 is SGHDT and CDR2 YYEEEE. The CDR3 consists of 15 residues. V was clipped by 4 bases and J by 5 bases, with 15 bases between them. CDR3 sequence (DNA): TGTGCCAGCAGCCCGCGGACAGTCTTCAATGAAAAACTGTTTTTT. Protein sequence: CASSPRTVFNEKLFF.

V and J are TRBV5-1 and TRBJ1-1; no definite D call. The CDR3 covers 14 residues. V lost 5 bases, J lost 3 bases, and 14 bases lay in between. Germline V gene lookup returns CDR1 SGHRS and CDR2 YFSETQ. Written as DNA, the CDR3 is TGCGCCAGCAGTTCCCGCGGGAGGGACACTGAAGCTTTCTTT. Its translation is CASSSRGRDTEAFF.

The rearrangement uses TRBV7-9 and TRBJ1-1; 8 bases map to TRBD1. The germline V gene has CDR1 SEHNR and CDR2 FQNEAQ (reference sequence). This CDR3 region has 16 residues. V lost 7 bases, J lost 5 bases, and 15 bases stayed unmatched. The CDR3 loop is CASTPLGAGGNTEAFF. The CDR3 nucleotides are TGTGCCAGCACCCCCCTTGGGGCAGGGGGCAATACTGAAGCTTTCTTT.

This clone occurred once. Sequence at one end of the junction differs from germline and may be a read error. This sequence joins TRBV5-6 and TRBJ2-5; 7 positions agree with TRBD2. Germline V CDR1 and CDR2: SGHDT, YYEEEE. The CDR3 is 14 amino acids. CDR3 sequence: CASSLGGYQETQYF. DNA of the CDR3: TGTGCCAGCAGTTTGGGAGGGTACCAAGAGACCCAGTACTTC.

The rearrangement joins TRBV5-1 to TRBJ2-3; TRBD1 agrees at 7 bases. V lost 2 bases, J lost 4 bases, and 4 bases stayed unmatched. The V gene's germline CDR1 is SGHRS and CDR2 YFSETQ. The CDR3 is made up of 14 amino acids. The CDR3 DNA sequence: TGCGCCAGCAGCTTCCAACAGGGGCCAGATACGCAGTATTTT. It codes for CASSFQQGPDTQYF.

The chain joins TRBV6-1 to TRBJ2-7, with 9 bases identical to TRBD2. There are 13 residues in the CDR3. Germline V CDR1 and CDR2: MNHNS, SASEGT. With 11 bases clipped from V and 1 base from J, the junction kept 6 bases outside the gene matches. This CDR3 is CAAGGVYSYEQYF. The DNA for the CDR3 is TGTGCCGCGGGGGGGGTCTATTCCTACGAGCAGTACTTC.

The CDR3 protein is CASLGRGHSYNEQFF. The CDR3 DNA reads as TGTGCCAGCCTCGGGAGGGGGCACTCCTACAATGAGCAGTTCTTC. The rearrangement joins TRBV6-6 to TRBJ2-1, with D possibly TRBD2 on 8 matching bases. Germline loops: CDR1 MNHNY, CDR2 SVGAGI (reference sequence). V was pared by 8 bases and J by 0 bases, with 14 bases between. This CDR3 has 15 amino acids.

The table lists this clone with a few counts. V usage is TRBV5-6 and J usage is TRBJ2-7, with D perhaps matching TRBD1 (6 bases). This CDR3 contains 17 residues. Trimming stripped 2 bases from V and 1 base from J, with 19 bases between. The germline V gene has CDR1 SGHDT and CDR2 YYEEEE. CDR3 protein: CASSFLAPGTRSYEQYF. CDR3 nucleotide sequence: TGTGCCAGCAGCTTTCTAGCCCCAGGGACAAGGTCCTACGAGCAGTACTTC.